The rows below give T cell receptor beta chains drawn from one sample of a study of T-cell reconstitution after alpha-beta-depleted transplantation in children. Each CDR3 protein gets one entry after TCRdb re-called the PCR reads with MiXCR. The repertoire consists of around 700,000 distinct CDR3 sequences, with about an eighth occurring once and the leading ten covering 0.65% to 0.9%. The input for sequencing was PBMCs, taken before TCRalphabeta/CD19-depleted stem cell transplant. These receptors all stem from a girl aged 2-10 years with congenital amegakaryocytic thrombocytopenia, due to receive a stem cell transplant. Each CDR3 is given with its conserved first and last residue. A D gene is named only where the DNA matches it firmly. Expanded clones are given a class, and other clones once, few, many or no size at all.

d_gene: TRBD1; v_gene: TRBV28; j_gene: TRBJ2-4; abundance: few; CDR3aa: CASVSTGVSDKNIQYF; CDR3nt: TGTGCCAGCGTATCAACAGGGGTGAGCGACAAAAACATTCAGTACTTC
d_gene: TRBD2; v_gene: TRBV20-1; j_gene: TRBJ2-7; abundance: many; CDR3aa: CSARDETSGSYEQYF; CDR3nt: TGCAGTGCTAGAGATGAAACTAGCGGGAGCTACGAGCAGTACTTC
d_gene: TRBD2; v_gene: TRBV5-1; j_gene: TRBJ2-5; abundance: .; CDR3aa: CASSFGRIQETQYF; CDR3nt: TGCGCCAGCAGCTTCGGGAGGATCCAAGAGACCCAGTACTTC
d_gene: TRBD2; v_gene: TRBV12-3/TRBV12-4; j_gene: TRBJ2-1; abundance: few; CDR3aa: CASGEGSGTDNEQFF; CDR3nt: TGTGCCAGCGGGGAGGGCAGCGGGACCGACAATGAGCAGTTCTTC
d_gene: TRBD1; v_gene: TRBV27; j_gene: TRBJ2-7; abundance: .; CDR3aa: CASRRQGDFEQYF; CDR3nt: TGTGCCAGCCGGCGACAGGGCGATTTCGAGCAGTACTTC
d_gene: TRBD2; v_gene: TRBV5-4; j_gene: TRBJ2-5; abundance: few; CDR3aa: CASSLEAGAETQYF; CDR3nt: TGTGCCAGCAGCTTGGAGGCGGGAGCCGAGACCCAGTACTTC
d_gene: .; v_gene: TRBV15; j_gene: TRBJ2-7; abundance: many; CDR3aa: CATSPFDFSEQYF; CDR3nt: TGTGCCACCAGCCCATTTGATTTTTCGGAGCAGTACTTC
d_gene: TRBD1; v_gene: TRBV20-1; j_gene: TRBJ1-1; abundance: many; CDR3aa: CSAINANRGTNTEAFF; CDR3nt: TGCAGTGCTATCAACGCCAACAGGGGCACGAACACTGAAGCTTTCTTT
d_gene: TRBD1; v_gene: TRBV15; j_gene: TRBJ2-2; abundance: few; CDR3aa: CATSRDRGLFKANTGELFF; CDR3nt: TGTGCCACCAGCCGTGACAGGGGGCTCTTTAAAGCGAACACCGGGGAGCTGTTTTTT
d_gene: .; v_gene: TRBV29-1; j_gene: TRBJ2-7; abundance: .; CDR3aa: CSVEGINGNEQSF; CDR3nt: TGCAGCGTTGAAGGAATAAATGGGAACGAGCAGTCCTTC
d_gene: TRBD1; v_gene: TRBV7-6; j_gene: TRBJ2-3; abundance: .; CDR3aa: CASSPGQGVFFYSADTQYF; CDR3nt: TGTGCCAGCAGCCCAGGACAGGGCGTGTTCTTTTACTCGGCAGATACGCAGTATTTT
d_gene: TRBD2; v_gene: TRBV5-1; j_gene: TRBJ2-7; abundance: .; CDR3aa: CASSSTSGMAYEQYF; CDR3nt: TGCGCCAGCAGTTCGACTAGCGGGATGGCCTACGAGCAGTACTTC
d_gene: TRBD1; v_gene: TRBV4-2; j_gene: TRBJ2-7; abundance: many; CDR3aa: CASSQLQDRVDEQYF; CDR3nt: TGTGCCAGCAGCCAACTGCAGGACAGGGTAGACGAGCAGTACTTC
d_gene: .; v_gene: TRBV15; j_gene: TRBJ2-5; abundance: .; CDR3aa: CATSRTRTALVQTQYF; CDR3nt: TGTGCCACCAGCAGAACCCGGACAGCCCTAGTACAGACCCAGTACTTC
d_gene: TRBD2; v_gene: TRBV7-3; j_gene: TRBJ2-6; abundance: .; CDR3aa: CASLTSEKVGSGANVLTF; CDR3nt: TGTGCCAGTCTGACTAGCGAAAAGGTCGGGTCTGGGGCCAACGTCCTGACTTTC
d_gene: .; v_gene: TRBV18; j_gene: TRBJ2-1; abundance: .; CDR3aa: CASSPRLGENEQFF; CDR3nt: TGTGCCAGCTCACCACGACTAGGGGAGAATGAGCAGTTCTTC
d_gene: .; v_gene: TRBV7-9; j_gene: TRBJ2-4; abundance: few; CDR3aa: CASSPRPPGDKNIQYF; CDR3nt: TGTGCCAGCAGCCCCCGTCCTCCGGGGGACAAAAACATTCAGTACTTC
d_gene: TRBD2; v_gene: TRBV11-2; j_gene: TRBJ2-1; abundance: few; CDR3aa: CASSLVGTNLGNEQFF; CDR3nt: TGTGCCAGCAGCTTAGTCGGGACTAACCTTGGCAATGAGCAGTTCTTC
d_gene: TRBD2; v_gene: TRBV28; j_gene: TRBJ2-7; abundance: many; CDR3aa: CASSFLGLAGHEQYF; CDR3nt: TGTGCCAGCAGTTTTCTCGGACTAGCGGGCCACGAGCAGTACTTC
d_gene: TRBD1; v_gene: TRBV27; j_gene: TRBJ2-3; abundance: .; CDR3aa: CASSHGTGDTQYF; CDR3nt: TGTGCCAGCAGTCATGGGACAGGAGATACGCAGTATTTT
d_gene: .; v_gene: TRBV20-1; j_gene: TRBJ2-5; abundance: many; CDR3aa: CSARDETQYF; CDR3nt: TGCAGTGCTAGAGATGAGACCCAGTACTTC
d_gene: .; v_gene: TRBV20-1; j_gene: TRBJ2-1; abundance: few; CDR3aa: CSARGTGTGISNEQFF; CDR3nt: TGCAGTGCGAGGGGCACCGGGACGGGAATCTCCAATGAGCAGTTCTTC
d_gene: TRBD2; v_gene: TRBV28; j_gene: TRBJ2-3; abundance: .; CDR3aa: CAMGPGLAGVVGDTQYF; CDR3nt: TGTGCCATGGGCCCCGGGCTAGCGGGAGTGGTTGGAGATACGCAGTATTTT
d_gene: TRBD1; v_gene: TRBV28; j_gene: TRBJ2-1; abundance: many; CDR3aa: CASRHTGGNYNEQFF; CDR3nt: TGTGCCAGCAGACATACAGGGGGCAACTACAATGAGCAGTTCTTC
d_gene: TRBD1; v_gene: TRBV6-1; j_gene: TRBJ1-5; abundance: .; CDR3aa: CASSEGQGVANQPQHF; CDR3nt: TGTGCCAGCAGTGAGGGACAGGGAGTGGCGAATCAGCCCCAGCATTTT
d_gene: .; v_gene: TRBV3-1; j_gene: TRBJ2-4; abundance: .; CDR3aa: CASSQDHGKNIQYF; CDR3nt: TGTGCCAGCAGCCAAGATCACGGGAAAAACATTCAGTACTTC
d_gene: TRBD2; v_gene: TRBV5-1; j_gene: TRBJ2-1; abundance: many; CDR3aa: CASSFVILAGYYNEQFF; CDR3nt: TGCGCCAGCAGCTTTGTTATCCTAGCGGGGTACTACAATGAGCAGTTCTTC
d_gene: .; v_gene: TRBV13; j_gene: TRBJ2-1; abundance: .; CDR3aa: CASSFGRSSYNEQFF; CDR3nt: TGTGCCAGCAGCTTCGGACGGAGCTCCTACAATGAGCAGTTCTTC
d_gene: TRBD1; v_gene: TRBV7-2; j_gene: TRBJ1-3; abundance: many; CDR3aa: CASRNSPTGKAGNTIYF; CDR3nt: TGTGCCAGCAGGAATAGTCCGACAGGGAAGGCTGGAAACACCATATATTTT
d_gene: TRBD1; v_gene: TRBV5-1; j_gene: TRBJ2-1; abundance: .; CDR3aa: CASSLPVTGGINEQFF; CDR3nt: TGCGCCAGCAGCCTCCCCGTGACAGGGGGAATCAATGAGCAGTTCTTC
d_gene: .; v_gene: TRBV27; j_gene: TRBJ2-3; abundance: many; CDR3aa: CASSLDPLGFTDTQYF; CDR3nt: TGTGCCAGCAGTTTAGACCCACTAGGATTCACAGATACGCAGTATTTT
d_gene: TRBD2; v_gene: TRBV4-1; j_gene: TRBJ2-1; abundance: .; CDR3aa: CASSQGLAGVGWANEQFF; CDR3nt: TGCGCCAGCAGCCAAGGACTAGCGGGAGTGGGTTGGGCCAATGAGCAGTTCTTC
d_gene: .; v_gene: TRBV5-1; j_gene: TRBJ2-1; abundance: many; CDR3aa: CASSWSGTDHNEQFF; CDR3nt: TGCGCCAGCAGCTGGTCCGGGACCGACCACAATGAGCAGTTCTTC